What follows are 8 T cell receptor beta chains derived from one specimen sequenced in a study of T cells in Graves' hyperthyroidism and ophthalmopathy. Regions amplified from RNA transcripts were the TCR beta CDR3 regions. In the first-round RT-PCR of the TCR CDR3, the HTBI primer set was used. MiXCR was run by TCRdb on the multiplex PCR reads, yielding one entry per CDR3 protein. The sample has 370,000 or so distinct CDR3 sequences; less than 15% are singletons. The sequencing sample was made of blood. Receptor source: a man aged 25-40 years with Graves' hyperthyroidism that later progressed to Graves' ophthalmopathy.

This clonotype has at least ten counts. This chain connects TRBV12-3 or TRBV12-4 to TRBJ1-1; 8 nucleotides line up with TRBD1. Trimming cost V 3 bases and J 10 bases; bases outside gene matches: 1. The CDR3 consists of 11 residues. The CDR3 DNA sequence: TGTGCCAGCAGTTTGGGGACAGGAGCTTTCTTT. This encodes CASSLGTGAFF.

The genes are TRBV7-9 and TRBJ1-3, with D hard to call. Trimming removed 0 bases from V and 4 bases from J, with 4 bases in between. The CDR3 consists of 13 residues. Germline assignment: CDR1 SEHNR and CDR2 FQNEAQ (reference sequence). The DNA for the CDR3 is TGTGCCAGCAGCTTAGCTTACGGAAACACCATATATTTT. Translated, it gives CASSLAYGNTIYF.

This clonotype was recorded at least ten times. The CDR3 DNA follows: TGCAGTGCCACCCCCCGGGACGGCACAGATACGCAGTATTTT. It translates to CSATPRDGTDTQYF. The J gene is TRBJ2-3, the V gene TRBV20-1; D possibly uses TRBD1 or TRBD2 (5 bases each). The CDR3 sequence is 14 residues long. With 6 bases removed from V and 1 base from J, the gap between germline ends came to 14 bases. The germline CDR1 and CDR2 sequences are DFQATT and SNEGSKA (reference sequence).

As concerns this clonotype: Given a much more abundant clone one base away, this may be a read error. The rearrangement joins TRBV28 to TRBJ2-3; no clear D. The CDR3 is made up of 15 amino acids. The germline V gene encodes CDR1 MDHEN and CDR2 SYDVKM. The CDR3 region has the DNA TGTGCCCGCAGTTTAGGAGAGGTACTTCCAGATACGCAGTATTTT. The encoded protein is CARSLGEVLPDTQYF.

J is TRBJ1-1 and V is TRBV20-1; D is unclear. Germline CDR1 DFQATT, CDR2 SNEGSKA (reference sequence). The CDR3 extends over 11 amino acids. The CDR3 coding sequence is TGCAGCTCCCGAGTGAACACTGAAGCTTTCTTT. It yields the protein CSSRVNTEAFF.

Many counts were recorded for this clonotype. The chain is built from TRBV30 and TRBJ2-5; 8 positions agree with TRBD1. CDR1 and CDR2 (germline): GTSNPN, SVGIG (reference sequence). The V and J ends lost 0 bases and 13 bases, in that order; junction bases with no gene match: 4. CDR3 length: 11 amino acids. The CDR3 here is CAWSVRDRLYF. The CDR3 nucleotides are TGTGCCTGGAGTGTACGGGACAGGTTGTACTTC.

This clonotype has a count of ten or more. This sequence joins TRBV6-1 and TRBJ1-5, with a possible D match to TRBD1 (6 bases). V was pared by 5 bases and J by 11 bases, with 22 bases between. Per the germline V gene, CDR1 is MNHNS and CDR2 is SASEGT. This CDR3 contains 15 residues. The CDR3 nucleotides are TGTGCCAGCAGTCAACAGGGTGCTTCTAATCGAGCCCAGCATTTT. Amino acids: CASSQQGASNRAQHF.

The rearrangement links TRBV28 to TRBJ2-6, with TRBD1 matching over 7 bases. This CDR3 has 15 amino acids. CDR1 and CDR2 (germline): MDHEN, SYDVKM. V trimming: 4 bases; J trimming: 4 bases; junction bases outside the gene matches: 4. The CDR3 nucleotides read TGTGCCAGCAGTTGGACAGGAACCGGGGCCAACGTCCTGACTTTC. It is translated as CASSWTGTGANVLTF. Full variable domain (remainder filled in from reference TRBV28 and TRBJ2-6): DVKVTQSSRYLVKRTGEKVFLECVQDMDHENMFWYRQDPGLGLRLIYFSYDVKMKEKGDIPEGYSVSREKKERFSLILESASTNQTSMYLCASSWTGTGANVLTFGAGSRLTVL.